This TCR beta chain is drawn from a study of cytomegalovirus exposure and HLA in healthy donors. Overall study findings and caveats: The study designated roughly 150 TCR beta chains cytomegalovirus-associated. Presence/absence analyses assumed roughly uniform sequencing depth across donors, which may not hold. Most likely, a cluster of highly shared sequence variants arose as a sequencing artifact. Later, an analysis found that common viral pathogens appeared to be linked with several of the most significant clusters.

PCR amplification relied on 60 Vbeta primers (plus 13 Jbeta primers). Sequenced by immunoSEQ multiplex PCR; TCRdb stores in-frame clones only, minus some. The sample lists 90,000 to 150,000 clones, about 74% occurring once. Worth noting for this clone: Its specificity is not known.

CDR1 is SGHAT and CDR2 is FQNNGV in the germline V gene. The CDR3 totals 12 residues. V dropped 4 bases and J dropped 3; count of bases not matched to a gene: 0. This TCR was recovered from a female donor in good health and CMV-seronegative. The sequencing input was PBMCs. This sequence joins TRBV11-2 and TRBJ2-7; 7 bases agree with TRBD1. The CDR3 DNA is TGTGCCAGCAGCTCAGGGGGCTACGAGCAGTACTTC. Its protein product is CASSSGGYEQYF.